This T cell receptor (beta chain) came from a study of cytomegalovirus exposure and HLA in healthy donors. At the level of the study: Earlier findings included roughly 120 million unique TCR beta sequences obtained from about 179 million T cells. General observations from the study: Later analysis identified 16,000 or so TCR beta sequences associated with HLA alleles, using a false discovery rate threshold of 0.05. In a later analysis, TCR association rates varied by HLA locus: DRB1 most, HLA-C fewest. Accurate prediction of most subjects' HLA-A and HLA-B alleles from TCR beta sequences was reported.

The CDR3 totals 15 residues. The trim removed 0 bases at V and 5 bases at J, leaving 2 bases unmatched. The V gene's germline CDR1 is WNHNN and CDR2 SYGVQD (reference sequence). PCR used 60 Vbeta primers and 13 Jbeta primers. The assay was immunoSEQ multiplex PCR, and TCRdb's table has in-frame clones only and misses some. The sample contains around 45,000 clones, roughly 51% of which appear only once. With respect to this clone: Its antigen is undetermined.

The rearrangement uses TRBV10-1 and TRBJ2-1; 9 nucleotides align to TRBD2. The sample was PBMCs. This clonotype was sampled from a man aged 60-69 years in good health and CMV-seronegative. CDR3 in amino acids: CASSESLAGNNEQFF. The CDR3, as DNA: TGCGCCAGCAGTGAGTCCCTAGCGGGGAACAATGAGCAGTTCTTC.